A single sample is the source of the 29 T cell receptor beta chains below, sequenced in a study of control samples from healthy donors and cancer patients. Profiled with immunoSEQ multiplex PCR; TCRdb holds only in-frame clones, not every one. Of roughly 88,000 clones in the sample, 91% were seen once. Sequenced: blood. These receptors were collected from a man in his forties or fifties in good health.

This chain connects TRBV6-5 to TRBJ1-6; TRBD1 is a possible D gene (6 bases). Deletions cut 6 bases from V and 14 bases from J, with 11 bases between. The CDR3 is made up of 11 amino acids. In germline, CDR1 is MNHEY, CDR2 SVGAGI. CDR3: CASRDSPTLHF. CDR3 coding DNA: TGTGCCAGCAGGGACAGTCCGACCCTCCACTTT.

A few counts support this clone. This sequence joins TRBV7-2 and TRBJ2-7; TRBD2 agrees at 11 bases. With 1 base clipped from V and 10 bases from J, the junction kept 6 bases outside the gene matches. Per germline, CDR1 SGHTA and CDR2 FQGNSA. CDR3 size: 14 residues. In DNA, the CDR3 is TGTGCCAGCAGCTTAGTTGTTAGCGGGGGGGTCCAGTACTTC. Its translation: CASSLVVSGGVQYF.

The CDR3 sequence is CASSLTATGVGGMEQFF. In DNA, the CDR3 is TGCGCCAGCAGCTTGACGGCTACAGGGGTCGGGGGAATGGAACAGTTCTTC. V gene TRBV5-1 combines with J gene TRBJ2-1; possibly TRBD1 for D (7 bases). CDR3 length: 17 residues. The V gene's germline CDR1 is SGHRS and CDR2 YFSETQ. V lost 1 base and J lost 13, with 27 bases in between.

This chain joins TRBV27 and TRBJ2-1, with 8 nucleotides matching TRBD1. Trimming at V came to 2 bases and at J to 9 bases, leaving 12 bases not matched to a gene. There are 16 residues in the CDR3. Germline V CDR1 and CDR2: MNHEY, SMNVEV (reference sequence). The CDR3 nucleotides are TGTGCCAGCAGTTTAAACCGGCGGGACAGGCAGGGTGAGCAGTTCTTC. This sequence encodes CASSLNRRDRQGEQFF.

This clone came up once. The V call is TRBV9, the J call TRBJ1-1; a weak D match, TRBD1 (5 bases). V was shortened by 0 bases and J by 6 bases, with 15 bases between the two germline ends. The germline V gene encodes CDR1 SGDLS and CDR2 YYNGEE. The CDR3 length is 15 residues. The CDR3 here is CASSVGGTIASEAFF. The CDR3 DNA follows: TGTGCCAGCAGCGTAGGGGGGACGATTGCTTCTGAAGCTTTCTTT.

This chain links TRBV5-1 with TRBJ2-6; the D gene is possibly TRBD2 (6 bases). The V end was cut by 0 bases, the J end by 3 bases, with 13 bases between. The germline gives CDR1 SGHRS, CDR2 YFSETQ. This CDR3 contains 17 residues. CDR3 amino acids: CASSLEGGTGGANVLTF. For the CDR3, the DNA is TGCGCCAGCAGCTTGGAGGGAGGCACTGGTGGGGCCAACGTCCTGACTTTC.

The chain employs TRBV19 and TRBJ2-2; D is undetermined. CDR3 size: 15 residues. Germline CDR1 is LNHDA and CDR2 is SQIVND (reference sequence). V lost 3 bases and J lost 0, with 8 bases in between. CDR3 in DNA: TGTGCCAGTAGTATTGGCACTGCGAACACCGGGGAGCTGTTTTTT. Translating gives CASSIGTANTGELFF.

The CDR3: CASSSPLLSAFF. The CDR3 coding sequence is TGTGCCAGCAGCTCCCCTCTCCTCTCCGCTTTCTTT. The J gene is TRBJ1-1, the V gene TRBV7-9; no definite D call. This CDR3 spans 12 amino acids. CDR1 is SEHNR, CDR2 FQNEAQ, per germline (reference sequence). Trimming stripped 4 bases from V and 11 bases from J, with 14 bases between.

The J gene is TRBJ2-2, the V gene TRBV5-5, with a possible D match to TRBD1 (6 bases). The germline V gene has CDR1 SGHKS and CDR2 YYEKEE (reference sequence). CDR3 size: 16 residues. The V end was cut by 2 bases, the J end by 3 bases, with 14 bases between. CDR3 sequence: CASSFIVQGDTGELFF. CDR3 nucleotide sequence: TGTGCCAGCAGCTTTATTGTACAGGGAGACACCGGGGAGCTGTTTTTT.

The chain recombines TRBV19 with TRBJ2-1; 11 nucleotides match TRBD1. After removal of 10 bases from V and 7 bases from J, the junction contained 6 bases not matched to a gene. Germline CDR1 reads LNHDA; CDR2 reads SQIVND (reference sequence). The CDR3 has 13 amino acids. This chain's CDR3 is CATGTGGWNEQFF. For the CDR3, the DNA is TGTGCCACAGGGACAGGGGGATGGAATGAGCAGTTCTTC.

The gene calls are TRBV6-2 or TRBV6-3 and TRBJ1-5; 8 bases map to TRBD1. The CDR3 loop spans 17 amino acids. Germline-derived CDR1 and CDR2 are MNHEY and SVGEGT. J lost 2 bases, V lost 6 bases, and 12 bases had no gene match. The CDR3 DNA sequence: TGTGCCAGCAGCCGATCCCTCTCGGACAGGGGCAATCAGCCCCAGCATTTT. This gives the protein CASSRSLSDRGNQPQHF.

This chain links TRBV11-2 with TRBJ2-7; the match to TRBD2 covers 8 bases. Germline CDR1 is SGHAT and CDR2 is FQNNGV. Trimming removed 5 bases from V and 4 bases from J; junction bases left unmatched: 7. The CDR3 is made up of 14 amino acids. CDR3: CASSLGGGGYEQYF. CDR3 nucleotides: TGTGCCAGCAGCCTCGGGGGGGGCGGATACGAGCAGTACTTC.

J is TRBJ1-5 and V is TRBV30; TRBD1 is a possible D gene (6 bases). Germline CDR1 GTSNPN, CDR2 SVGIG (reference sequence). Trimming removed 0 bases from V and 5 bases from J, with 8 bases in between. This CDR3 has 13 residues. Written as DNA, the CDR3 is TGTGCCTGGAGTGTAGGGGGATATCAGCCCCAGCATTTT. This gives the protein CAWSVGGYQPQHF.

The chain employs TRBV19 and TRBJ1-5; D is ambiguous. The germline V gene has CDR1 LNHDA and CDR2 SQIVND (reference sequence). The CDR3 runs 13 residues. The V end lost 3 bases, the J end lost 4 bases, and 7 bases lay between the germline ends. CDR3 sequence (DNA): TGTGCCAGTAGTATTCGCCTTAATCAGCCCCAGCATTTT. Its translation is CASSIRLNQPQHF. Full variable domain (outside the CDR3, taken from reference TRBV19 and TRBJ1-5): DGGITQSPKYLFRKEGQNVTLSCEQNLNHDAMYWYRQDPGQGLRLIYYSQIVNDFQKGDIAEGYSVSREKKESFPLTVTSAQKNPTAFYLCASSIRLNQPQHFGDGTRLSIL.

A single count supports this clone. This chain uses TRBV18 with TRBJ1-4; D is unresolved. V shed 1 base and J shed 6 bases, with 9 bases lying between them. Germline V CDR1 and CDR2: KGHSH, LQKENI. The CDR3 runs 14 residues. The DNA of the CDR3 is TGTGCCAGCTCACCACTCCGGGCGGATGAAAAACTGTTTTTT. Translation: CASSPLRADEKLFF.

The chain combines TRBV24-1 with TRBJ2-5; D gene ambiguous. CDR3 size: 15 residues. Trimming left V 4 bases short and J 5 bases short, with 16 bases between. CDR1 is KGHDR and CDR2 is SFDVKD in the germline V gene. The CDR3, as DNA: TGTGCCACCAGTGACGGAAACGGGTATTTGGAGACCCAGTACTTC. Protein: CATSDGNGYLETQYF.

The chain couples TRBV29-1 to TRBJ1-1; TRBD1 matches at 9 bases. The CDR3 runs 13 residues. The trim removed 6 bases at V and 3 bases at J, leaving 5 bases unmatched. The V gene's germline CDR1 is SQVTM and CDR2 ANQGSEA. The CDR3 DNA sequence: TGCAGCGTGGCACAGGGGGCGGACACTGAAGCTTTCTTT. This sequence encodes CSVAQGADTEAFF.

The chain employs TRBV5-5 and TRBJ1-6; TRBD1 matches at 8 bases. Germline assignment: CDR1 SGHKS and CDR2 YYEKEE (reference sequence). CDR3 length: 16 residues. Germline trimming cut 3 bases from V and 5 bases from J; bases unmatched to any gene: 7. CDR3 sequence reads: CASSSATGANNSPLHF. CDR3 nucleotide sequence: TGTGCCAGCAGCTCTGCGACAGGGGCGAATAATTCACCCCTCCACTTT.

The J gene is TRBJ1-6, the V gene TRBV5-4; 9 bases line up with TRBD1. Trimming cost V 5 bases and J 9 bases; bases outside gene matches: 9. The V gene's germline CDR1 is SGHNT and CDR2 YYREEE (reference sequence). The CDR3 is 15 residues long. CDR3 nucleotides: TGTGCCAGCAGTCAACCGGGACAGGGATTTTCACCCCTCCACTTT. Protein sequence: CASSQPGQGFSPLHF.

The chain recombines TRBV24-1 with TRBJ2-1; no definite D call. CDR1 and CDR2 from the germline V gene are KGHDR and SFDVKD. V was clipped by 1 base and J by 4 bases, with 4 bases between them. The CDR3 sequence is 13 residues long. This CDR3 is CATSDFRYNEQFF. The DNA of the CDR3 is TGTGCCACCAGTGATTTTAGGTACAATGAGCAGTTCTTC.

The V call is TRBV4-1, the J call TRBJ2-7; tentatively, D is TRBD2 (5 bases). Trimming cost V 1 base and J 2 bases, with 9 bases left between them. CDR3 length equals 14 residues. Per germline, CDR1 MGHRA and CDR2 YSYEKL. The CDR3 nucleotides are TGCGCCAGCAGCCAAGCTCCGGGGACCTACGAGCAGTACTTC. It specifies CASSQAPGTYEQYF.

V usage is TRBV30 and J usage is TRBJ2-7; no clear D gene. Germline CDR1 GTSNPN, CDR2 SVGIG (reference sequence). The CDR3 extends over 12 amino acids. The germline V and J ends were trimmed by 3 bases and 3 bases, with 9 bases remaining between them. The CDR3 sequence: CAWSLTNYEQYF. CDR3 nucleotides: TGTGCCTGGAGCCTCACGAACTACGAGCAGTACTTC. Filled out from reference TRBV30 and TRBJ2-7, the complete variable domain reads SQTIHQWPATLVQPVGSPLSLECTVEGTSNPNLYWYRQAAGRGLQLLFYSVGIGQISSEVPQNLSASRPQDRQFILSSKKLLLSDSGFYLCAWSLTNYEQYFGPGTRLTVT.

This CDR3 reads CASSPPGTSLYNEQFF. CDR3 in DNA: TGTGCCAGCAGCCCCCCCGGGACATCTTTATACAATGAGCAGTTCTTC. The J gene is TRBJ2-1, the V gene TRBV9; D might be TRBD1 (6 bases). Trimming removed 4 bases from V and 4 bases from J, with 18 bases in between. Germline assignment: CDR1 SGDLS and CDR2 YYNGEE. The CDR3 is 16 amino acids.

V usage is TRBV4-1 and J usage is TRBJ1-1, with D possibly being TRBD1 (6 bases). V was shortened by 4 bases and J by 4 bases, with 16 bases between the two germline ends. The CDR3 sequence is 15 residues long. Germline V gene sequence: CDR1 MGHRA, CDR2 YSYEKL. The CDR3 region has the DNA TGCGCCAGCAGCCCCCCCAGGCAGGGGCTCACTGAAGCTTTCTTT. Translating it yields CASSPPRQGLTEAFF.

CDR3 sequence: CASRSDRGYEQYF. Written as DNA, the CDR3 is TGTGCCAGCAGAAGTGACAGGGGCTACGAGCAGTACTTC. The J gene is TRBJ2-7, the V gene TRBV2; TRBD1 agrees at 8 bases. CDR1 and CDR2 (germline): SNHLY, FYNNEI. V was pared by 6 bases and J by 3 bases, with 4 bases of the junction left unmatched. This CDR3 spans 13 amino acids. The full variable domain, rest sourced from reference TRBV2 and TRBJ2-7, is EPEVTQTPSHQVTQMGQEVILRCVPISNHLYFYWYRQILGQKVEFLVSFYNNEISEKSEIFDDQFSVERPDGSNFTLKIRSTKLEDSAMYFCASRSDRGYEQYFGPGTRLTVT.

The chain has TRBV11-2 and TRBJ2-3, with TRBD2 matching 14 bases. Germline V gene data show CDR1 as SGHAT and CDR2 as FQNNGV. V shed 5 bases and J 8 bases; nucleotides not matched to a gene: 12. The CDR3 length is 17 residues. CDR3 sequence (DNA): TGTGCCAGCAGCCAGACGGGACTAGCGGGAGCCCCCGGTACGCAGTATTTT. Residues: CASSQTGLAGAPGTQYF.

CDR3 nucleotide sequence: TGTGCCAGCAGTTTACGGCAAGAAGCTTTCTTT. It is translated as CASSLRQEAFF. The chain links TRBV12-3 or TRBV12-4 to TRBJ1-1; D not certain. The CDR3 extends over 11 amino acids. V was clipped by 2 bases and J by 8 bases, with 6 bases between them.

The chain uses TRBV7-8 and TRBJ2-7; D possibly corresponds to TRBD2 (6 bases). CDR1 is SGHVS and CDR2 is FQNEAQ in the germline V gene. The V gene lost 8 bases and the J gene lost 5 bases, with 19 bases spanning the gap. This CDR3 spans 14 amino acids. In nucleotides, the CDR3 is TGTGCCAGCGCGTTTGGAGGGAGAAAAGACGAGCAGTACTTC. Translation: CASAFGGRKDEQYF.

This rearrangement joins TRBV6-5 to TRBJ1-1; no firm D call. Germline-derived CDR1 and CDR2 are MNHEY and SVGAGI. This CDR3 contains 13 residues. Trimming left V 4 bases short and J 1 base short, with 7 bases between. Here the CDR3 DNA reads TGTGCCAGCAGTTTCGACAAGAACACTGAAGCTTTCTTT. Its protein is CASSFDKNTEAFF.